The 18 T cell receptor beta chains presented below share a single source sample, sequenced in a study of blood T cell repertoires in COVID-19. Profiling relied on immunoSEQ multiplex PCR, and the TCRdb table lists in-frame clones only, not all of them. The sample holds 150,000 to 200,000 clones, approximately 78% seen once. The sample was PBMCs or T cells enriched from blood (not recorded which). The receptors were sampled from a woman between 45 and 60 years old who had recovered from COVID-19.

This chain links TRBV5-1 with TRBJ2-7; possibly TRBD1 for D (6 bases). Germline CDR1 reads SGHRS; CDR2 reads YFSETQ. The CDR3 is 13 amino acids. The V end lost 2 bases, the J end lost 3 bases, and 9 bases lay between the germline ends. The CDR3 protein is CASSLTGIYEQYF. The CDR3 coding sequence is TGCGCCAGCAGCTTAACAGGGATCTACGAGCAGTACTTC.

The chain combines TRBV28 with TRBJ2-6; D might be TRBD1 (5 bases). V shed 5 bases and J shed 0 bases, with 14 bases lying between them. Germline V gene sequence: CDR1 MDHEN, CDR2 SYDVKM. The CDR3 contains 17 residues. CDR3 sequence reads: CASSPWGRSSGANVLTF. The CDR3 nucleotides are TGTGCCAGCAGTCCTTGGGGCAGGAGCTCTGGGGCCAACGTCCTGACTTTC.

V is TRBV25-1 and J is TRBJ1-3; D perhaps matches TRBD1 (5 bases). V lost 5 bases and J lost 4, with 9 bases in between. The CDR3 has 13 amino acids. Germline CDR1 MGHDK, CDR2 SYGVNS. CDR3 coding DNA: TGTGCCAGCAGTTTAGGGGTGGGAAACACCATATATTTT. Protein: CASSLGVGNTIYF.

This sequence joins TRBV3-1 (or the pseudogene TRBV3-2) and TRBJ2-3; 9 nucleotides line up with TRBD2. The CDR3 loop spans 15 amino acids. The germline CDR1 and CDR2 sequences are LGHDT and YNNKEL (reference sequence). J gave up 4 bases and V 3 bases, and 5 bases lay outside the gene matches. The CDR3 reads CASSQSSGGADTQYF. CDR3 sequence (DNA): TGTGCCAGCAGCCAGAGTAGCGGGGGAGCAGATACGCAGTATTTT.

DNA for the CDR3: TGTGCCACCAGTGATGTACTAGCGACAGATACGCAGTATTTT. Translating gives CATSDVLATDTQYF. The chain couples TRBV24-1 to TRBJ2-3, with 7 nucleotides matching TRBD2. Losses at the gene ends were 3 bases for V and 3 bases for J; bases not matched to a gene: 2. Looked up from germline, CDR1 is KGHDR and CDR2 is SFDVKD. The CDR3 length is 14 residues.

In its sample, this clone was seen once. Other DNA variants within this sample encode the same CDR3. The rearrangement joins TRBV5-1 to TRBJ1-1; D might be TRBD1 (5 bases). Germline CDR1 reads SGHRS; CDR2 reads YFSETQ. V dropped 1 base and J dropped 1 base, with 5 bases sitting between them. This CDR3 spans 13 amino acids. The CDR3 bases are TGCGCCAGCAGCTTGACAGGGAACACTGAAGCTTTCTTT. Translation gives CASSLTGNTEAFF. The full variable domain, with the rest looked up from reference TRBV5-1 and TRBJ1-1, is KAGVTQTPRYLIKTRGQQVTLSCSPISGHRSVSWYQQTPGQGLQFLFEYFSETQRNKGNFPGRFSGRQFSNSRSEMNVSTLELGDSALYLCASSLTGNTEAFFGQGTRLTVV.

The gene calls are TRBV30 and TRBJ1-5; 7 bases fit TRBD1. Per germline, CDR1 GTSNPN and CDR2 SVGIG (reference sequence). The CDR3 totals 18 residues. Trimming cost V 0 bases and J 0 bases; bases outside gene matches: 11. CDR3 sequence: CAWSVNSDRVYSNQPQHF. In DNA, the CDR3 is TGTGCCTGGAGTGTCAACTCCGACAGGGTCTATAGCAATCAGCCCCAGCATTTT.

The rearrangement joins TRBV28 to TRBJ2-1; 10 nucleotides match TRBD2. Germline lookup yields CDR1 MDHEN and CDR2 SYDVKM. J lost 7 bases, V lost 5 bases, and 8 bases had no gene match. There are 15 residues in the CDR3. Written as DNA, the CDR3 is TGTGCCAGCAGTCTTAGCGGGAGGACGAGAAATGAGCAGTTCTTC. The encoded protein is CASSLSGRTRNEQFF.

This sequence joins TRBV11-1 and TRBJ1-4; D ambiguous. Germline V gene data show CDR1 as SGHAT and CDR2 as FQDESV (reference sequence). The CDR3 has 16 residues. Between the trimmed V and J ends, which lost 5 bases and 5 bases, there was a span of 18 bases. CDR3 region: CASSPASRGGNEKLFF. CDR3 in DNA: TGTGCCAGCAGCCCCGCCAGCCGAGGCGGCAATGAAAAACTGTTTTTT.

This chain links TRBV7-6 with TRBJ2-3; TRBD2 matches at 7 bases. Germline V lookup: CDR1 SGHVS, CDR2 FNYEAQ. The CDR3 sequence is 16 residues long. With V trimmed by 2 bases and J by 5 bases, 10 bases remained unmatched. The CDR3 sequence is CASSLQASGGLDTQYF. DNA for the CDR3: TGTGCCAGCAGCTTACAGGCTAGCGGCGGACTAGATACGCAGTATTTT.

The chain couples TRBV10-3 to TRBJ1-3; no reliable D call. Between the trimmed V and J ends, which lost 11 bases and 3 bases, there was a span of 11 bases. The germline V gene has CDR1 ENHRY and CDR2 SYGVKD. The CDR3 is 12 residues long. The CDR3, as DNA: TGTGCCTCGAAGAGTAGTGGAAACACCATATATTTT. This translates into CASKSSGNTIYF.

The chain recombines TRBV7-2 with TRBJ1-2; D is unclear. Germline V gives CDR1 SGHTA, CDR2 FQGNSA. The CDR3 length is 15 residues. V was clipped by 5 bases and J by 4 bases, with 17 bases between them. This CDR3 reads CASSPRTGTAYGYTF. The CDR3 DNA follows: TGTGCCAGCAGCCCCCGTACGGGAACGGCCTATGGCTACACCTTC.

The chain carries TRBV18 and TRBJ1-5, with D maybe TRBD1 (5 bases). Germline V lookup: CDR1 KGHSH, CDR2 LQKENI. The CDR3 consists of 12 residues. Trimming removed 4 bases from V and 8 bases from J, with 9 bases in between. CDR3 region: CASSRGVKPQHF. CDR3 coding DNA: TGTGCCAGCTCACGGGGCGTTAAGCCCCAGCATTTT.

V is TRBV29-1 and J is TRBJ2-3; D gene ambiguous. V lost 7 bases, J lost 2 bases, and 4 bases lay in between. The CDR3 covers 10 residues. CDR1 is SQVTM, CDR2 ANQGSEA, per germline. CDR3 bases: TGCAGCGGGGCCACAGATACGCAGTATTTT. Protein product: CSGATDTQYF.

This sequence joins TRBV5-1 and TRBJ2-1; 12 bases map to TRBD2. Germline V lookup: CDR1 SGHRS, CDR2 YFSETQ. V was clipped by 4 bases and J by 6 bases; unmatched bases: 5. This CDR3 region has 15 residues. The CDR3 nucleotides read TGCGCCAGCAGCGCCGGACTAGCGGGGATCAATGAGCAGTTCTTC. It encodes CASSAGLAGINEQFF.

The chain combines TRBV30 with TRBJ2-7, with TRBD2 matching over 13 bases. This CDR3 is 15 amino acids long. The V segment lost 2 bases and the J segment 4 bases; nucleotides outside the gene matches: 5. Germline V gene data show CDR1 as GTSNPN and CDR2 as SVGIG (reference sequence). In nucleotides, the CDR3 is TGTGCCTGGAGTCCTGGACTAGCGGGAGAGTACGAGCAGTACTTC. This gives the protein CAWSPGLAGEYEQYF.

This clone was recorded once. The V gene is TRBV6-1, the J gene TRBJ1-2; 9 bases map to TRBD1. V shed 2 bases, J shed 6 bases, and the junction held 1 base outside the gene matches. This CDR3 contains 13 residues. The V gene's germline CDR1 is MNHNS and CDR2 SASEGT. The CDR3 spells CASSETGGDGYTF. The CDR3 nucleotides are TGTGCCAGCAGTGAAACAGGGGGCGATGGCTACACCTTC.

This chain uses TRBV15 with TRBJ2-7; TRBD1 is a possible D gene (5 bases). The germline V and J ends were trimmed by 0 bases and 6 bases, with 15 bases remaining between them. CDR1 LNHNV and CDR2 YYDKDF come from the germline V gene (reference sequence). CDR3 length equals 15 residues. The CDR3 spells CATSRDWGSTFEQYF. CDR3 nucleotides: TGTGCCACCAGCAGAGATTGGGGCTCTACCTTCGAGCAGTACTTC.